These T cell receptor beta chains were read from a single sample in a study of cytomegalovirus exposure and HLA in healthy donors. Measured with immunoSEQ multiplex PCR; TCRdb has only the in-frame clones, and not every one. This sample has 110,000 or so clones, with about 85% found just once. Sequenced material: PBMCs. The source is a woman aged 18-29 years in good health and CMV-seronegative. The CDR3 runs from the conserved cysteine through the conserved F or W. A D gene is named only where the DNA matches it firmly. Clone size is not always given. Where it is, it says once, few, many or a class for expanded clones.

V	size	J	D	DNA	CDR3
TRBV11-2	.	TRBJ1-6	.	TGTGCCAGCAGCCCACAGGGATATGATAATTCACCCCTCCACTTT	CASSPQGYDNSPLHF
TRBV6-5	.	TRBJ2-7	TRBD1	TGTGCCAGCAGTCGGCCTTGGGACAGGGGTTCCGAGCAGTACTTC	CASSRPWDRGSEQYF
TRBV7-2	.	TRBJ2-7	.	TGTGCCAGCAGCCCCGCCGCCTGGCGGGGACCCACCTACGAGCAGTACTTC	CASSPAAWRGPTYEQYF
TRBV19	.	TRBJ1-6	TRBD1	TGTGCCAGTAGTATCGAGGACAGGGATGCTTCACCCCTCCACTTT	CASSIEDRDASPLHF
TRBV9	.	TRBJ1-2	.	TGTGCCAGCCGTCTCTCCCGGACGGGGAACTATGGCTACACCTTC	CASRLSRTGNYGYTF
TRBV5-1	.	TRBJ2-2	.	TGCGCCAGCAGCTACCTGACGGACACGAACACCGGGGAGCTGTTTTTT	CASSYLTDTNTGELFF
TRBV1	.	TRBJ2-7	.	TGCACCAGCAGCCAAGATTCTGAGGAGGTTCGGGACACGCGATTCTCCTACGAGCAGTACTTC	CTSSQDSEEVRDTRFSYEQYF
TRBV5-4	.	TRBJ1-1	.	TGTGCCAGCAGTTCAGACGGGAGGGCGACCGCGAACACTGAAGCTTTCTTT	CASSSDGRATANTEAFF
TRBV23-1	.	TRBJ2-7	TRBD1	TGCGCCGGGCAGACAGGGAGTAAGCAGTACTTC	CAGQTGSKQYF
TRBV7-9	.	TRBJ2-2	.	TGTGCCAGCAGCTTCCCAATTGTAGGAGCGAACACCGGGGAGCTGTTTTTT	CASSFPIVGANTGELFF
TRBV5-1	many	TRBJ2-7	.	TGCGCCAGCAGCGAATCCGAGGACAGTATAGCCTACGAGCAGTACTTC	CASSESEDSIAYEQYF
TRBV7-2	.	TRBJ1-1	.	TGTGCCAGCAGCTTAGTATCGGGAGGGGCGACTGAAGCTTTCTTT	CASSLVSGGATEAFF
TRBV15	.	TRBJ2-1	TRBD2	TGTGCCACCAGCAGAGGACTAGCGGGGGCCAATGAGCAGTTCTTC	CATSRGLAGANEQFF
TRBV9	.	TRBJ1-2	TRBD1	TGTGCCAGCAGCGGACAGGGGGCACTATCTGGCTACACCTTC	CASSGQGALSGYTF
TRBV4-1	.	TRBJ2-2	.	TGCGCCAGCAGCCAAGGGGCAGGGACCGGGGAGCTGTTTTTT	CASSQGAGTGELFF
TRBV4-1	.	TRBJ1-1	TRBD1	TGCGCCAGCAGCCAAGGACAGGGGGCAGGGAACACTGAAGCTTTCTTT	CASSQGQGAGNTEAFF
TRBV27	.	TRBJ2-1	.	TGTGCCAGCAGTCCCGACGGGATTGGGGAGCAGTTCTTC	CASSPDGIGEQFF
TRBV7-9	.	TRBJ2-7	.	TGTGCCAGCAGCCCCGCAGGGGCGTACGCCTACGAGCAGTACTTC	CASSPAGAYAYEQYF
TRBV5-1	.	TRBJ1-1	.	TGCGCCAGCAGTTTGACGTGGAGGGGGAACACTGAAGCTTTCTTT	CASSLTWRGNTEAFF
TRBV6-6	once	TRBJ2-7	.	TGTGCCAGCAGTTACGCTCGCGGCTACGAGCAGTACTTC	CASSYARGYEQYF
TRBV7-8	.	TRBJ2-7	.	TGTGCCAGCAGCTTATATGATTCGGGAGCCGCCTACGAGCAGTACTTC	CASSLYDSGAAYEQYF
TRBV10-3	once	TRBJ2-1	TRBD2	TGTGCCATCAGTTCGGCTAGCGGGGGAAATGAGCAGTTCTTC	CAISSASGGNEQFF
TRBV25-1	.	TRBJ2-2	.	TGTGCCAGCAGTGATAATCCCGGGGAGCTGTTTTTT	CASSDNPGELFF
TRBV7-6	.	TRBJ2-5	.	TGTGCCAGCAGCTTAAGGGCCGGTAGCGTCAACAGCCCAGAGACCCAGTACTTC	CASSLRAGSVNSPETQYF
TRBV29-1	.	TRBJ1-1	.	TGCAGTTTATTAGGGGCTGGGAACACTGAAGCTTTCTTT	CSLLGAGNTEAFF
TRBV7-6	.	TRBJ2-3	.	TGTGCCAGCAGCTCCACTAGTAAATCTAGCACAGATACGCAGTATTTT	CASSSTSKSSTDTQYF
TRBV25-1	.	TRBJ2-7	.	TGTGCCAGCAGCGGGGTGAGGGACGAGCAGTACTTC	CASSGVRDEQYF
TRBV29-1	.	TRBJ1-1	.	TGCAGCGTGAGGGAGGTCGTCGAAGCTTTCTTT	CSVREVVEAFF
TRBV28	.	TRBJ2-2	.	TGTGCCAGCAGTTTAGGGAGCATTAACACCGGGGAGCTGTTTTTT	CASSLGSINTGELFF
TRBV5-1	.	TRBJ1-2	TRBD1	TGCGCCAGCAGCTCGACAGGGGGACTGGGCTACACCTTC	CASSSTGGLGYTF
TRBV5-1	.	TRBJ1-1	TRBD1	TGCGCCAGCAGCTTCGGCTCAGGGGGATCTCGGATGAACACTGAAGCTTTCTTT	CASSFGSGGSRMNTEAFF
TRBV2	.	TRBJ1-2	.	TGTGCCAGCTTCACTGGGGGGTATGGCTACACCTTC	CASFTGGYGYTF
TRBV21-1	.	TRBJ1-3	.	TGTGCCATTTATGGAAACACCATATATTTT	CAIYGNTIYF
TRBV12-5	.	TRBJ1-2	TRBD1	TGTGCTAGTGCCCCAAGGGGACAGCCCTATGGCTACACCTTC	CASAPRGQPYGYTF
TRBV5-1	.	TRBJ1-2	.	TGCGCCAGCAGCTTGGAAATAGGGGACTATGGCTACACCTTC	CASSLEIGDYGYTF
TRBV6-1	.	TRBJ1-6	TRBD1	TGTGCCAGCAGTGAACAGGGGGCCGCGGGAAATTCACCCCTCCACTTT	CASSEQGAAGNSPLHF
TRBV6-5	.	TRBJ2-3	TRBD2	TGTGCCAGCAGTCCCTCGGGGGGACTCACAGATACGCAGTATTTT	CASSPSGGLTDTQYF
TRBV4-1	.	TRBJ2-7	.	TGCGCCAGCAGCCAATATGACAGAACTTACGAGCAGTACTTC	CASSQYDRTYEQYF
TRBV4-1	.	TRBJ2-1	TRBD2	TGCGCCAGCAGCCAAGTGGCTAGCGGGGGCCCTTACAATGAGCAGTTCTTC	CASSQVASGGPYNEQFF
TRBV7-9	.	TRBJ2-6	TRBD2	TGTGCCAGCAGCTTAAATCCTAGGACCGGGAGGGAGGCCAACGTCCTGACTTTC	CASSLNPRTGREANVLTF
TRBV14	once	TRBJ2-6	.	TGTGCCAGCAGCCAAGTTCTCCCAGGCTCCGGGGCCAACGTCCTGACTTTC	CASSQVLPGSGANVLTF
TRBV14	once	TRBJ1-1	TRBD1	TGTGCCAGCAGCCAACCTCGACAGGGGGCGTCGGAAGCTTTCTTT	CASSQPRQGASEAFF
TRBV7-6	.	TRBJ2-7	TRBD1	TGTGCCAGCAGCCGCTCAGGGGGTTACGAGCAGTACTTC	CASSRSGGYEQYF
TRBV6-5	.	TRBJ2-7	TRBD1	TGTGCCAGCAGTTCGAACCCCGGGACAGTGGCCTACGAGCAGTACTTC	CASSSNPGTVAYEQYF
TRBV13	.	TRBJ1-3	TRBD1	TGTGCCAGCAGCTTAAGGACAGGGCCCATTCCTGGAAACACCATATATTTT	CASSLRTGPIPGNTIYF
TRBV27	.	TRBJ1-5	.	TGTGCCAGCAGTTACAGTGGGGAGAAGAGGCCCCAGCATTTT	CASSYSGEKRPQHF
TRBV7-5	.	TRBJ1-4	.	TGTGTCAGAAGCTTAGGGGGACAGAAGAATGAAAAACTGTTTTTT	CVRSLGGQKNEKLFF
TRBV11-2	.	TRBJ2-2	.	TGTGCCAGCACCCAAAACTCAGGTTACGCGAACACCGGGGAGCTGTTTTTT	CASTQNSGYANTGELFF
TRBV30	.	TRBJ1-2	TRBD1	TGTGCCTGGGATTCGGACAGGGCTAACTATGGCTACACCTTC	CAWDSDRANYGYTF
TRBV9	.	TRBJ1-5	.	TGTGCCAGCAGCGTAGAGGGGAGCAATCAGCCCCAGCATTTT	CASSVEGSNQPQHF